This TCR beta chain originates from a study of a mutant IDH1 vaccine in newly diagnosed glioma. As for the study in general: Of the patients given treatment, approximately 62% were male and about 38% were female, and a mean age of around 41 years was recorded. Before enrollment, the patients had been treated with radiotherapy alone, temozolomide alone, or both together. Most of them had received both.

The CDR3 has 10 amino acids. The V end lost 2 bases, the J end lost 5 bases, and 1 base lay between the germline ends. Germline V gene lookup returns CDR1 MRHNA and CDR2 SNTAGT. Concerning this clone itself: Its target is unknown.

The table came from immunoSEQ multiplex PCR; TCRdb's copy has only in-frame clones and leaves some out. This table holds tens of thousands of clones, approximately 79% found once. Specified time point: week 47, end of study. Topical imiquimod accompanied each vaccine dose, which consisted of 300 ug of mutant IDH1 20-mer peptide. Those who donated had recent WHO grade 3 or 4 IDH1-mutant, ATRX-lost astrocytomas. The study's findings and limits: Among all patients, vaccine-induced immune responses occurred in about 93%.

Sequenced here: PBMCs, sampled from a glioma patient whose treatment included an IDH1 peptide vaccine. The clonotype originates from a man aged 18 to 35 with glioma. Some clones in this sample may be carry-over from other donors' samples. This chain links TRBV6-4 with TRBJ2-7; D unresolved. CDR3 in DNA: TGTGCCAGCAGTGACGACGAGCAGTACTTC. It is translated as CASSDDEQYF.